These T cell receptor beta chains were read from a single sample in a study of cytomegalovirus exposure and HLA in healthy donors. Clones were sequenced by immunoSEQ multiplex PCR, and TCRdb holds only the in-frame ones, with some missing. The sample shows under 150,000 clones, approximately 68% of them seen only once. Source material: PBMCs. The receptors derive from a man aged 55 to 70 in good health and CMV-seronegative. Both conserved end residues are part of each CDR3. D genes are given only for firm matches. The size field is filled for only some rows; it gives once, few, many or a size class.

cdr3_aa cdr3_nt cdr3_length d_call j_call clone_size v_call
CASSERDRLSGNTIYF TGTGCCAGCAGTGAACGAGACAGGCTCTCTGGAAACACCATATATTTT 16 - TRBJ1-3 - TRBV6-1
CASSQIWGVSTEAFF TGTGCCAGCAGCCAAATCTGGGGGGTTTCCACTGAAGCTTTCTTT 15 - TRBJ1-1 - TRBV27
CASSQDRGRSQETQYF TGTGCCAGCAGTCAAGACAGGGGGCGCAGTCAAGAGACCCAGTACTTC 16 TRBD1 TRBJ2-5 - TRBV6-1
CASSVTVPSGANVLTF TGTGCCAGCAGCGTGACAGTCCCCTCTGGGGCCAACGTCCTGACTTTC 16 - TRBJ2-6 few TRBV5-4
CASRAQWAGELFF TGCGCCAGCAGAGCGCAGTGGGCCGGGGAGCTGTTTTTT 13 - TRBJ2-2 - TRBV10-2
CASSLRENLAQHF TGTGCCAGCAGCTTACGGGAAAATTTGGCCCAGCATTTT 13 - TRBJ1-5 - TRBV11-2
CASRQTPAALQFF TGTGCCAGCAGGCAGACCCCGGCGGCGTTACAGTTCTTC 13 - TRBJ2-1 - TRBV6-6
CASRTSGRDEQFF TGTGCCAGCCGGACTAGCGGGAGGGATGAGCAGTTCTTC 13 TRBD2 TRBJ2-1 - TRBV19
CASSQLASKGDYNEQFF TGTGCCAGCAGCCAACTAGCGTCCAAAGGGGACTACAATGAGCAGTTCTTC 17 TRBD2 TRBJ2-1 - TRBV9
CASSRGQGAGGYTF TGTGCCAGCAGCCGCGGACAGGGGGCGGGAGGCTACACCTTC 14 TRBD1 TRBJ1-2 - TRBV7-9
CASSLDTYEQYF TGTGCCAGCAGCTTAGACACCTACGAGCAGTACTTC 12 - TRBJ2-7 once TRBV7-9
CASSLREPYEQYF TGTGCCAGCAGTTTACGGGAACCCTACGAGCAGTACTTC 13 - TRBJ2-7 - TRBV28
CASSRRQVLNTEAFF TGTGCCAGCAGCCGGAGACAGGTTCTGAACACTGAAGCTTTCTTT 15 - TRBJ1-1 - TRBV28
CASRTRLAGDSDTQYF TGTGCCAGCAGGACAAGACTAGCGGGAGATTCCGATACGCAGTATTTT 16 TRBD2 TRBJ2-3 - TRBV28
CASSERGSGTDTQYF TGCGCCAGCAGTGAAAGGGGGAGCGGCACAGATACGCAGTATTTT 15 - TRBJ2-3 - TRBV5-1
CASVPGLASNEQFF TGTGCCAGCGTTCCGGGACTAGCGTCGAATGAGCAGTTCTTC 14 TRBD2 TRBJ2-1 - TRBV6-1
CASSDRTSGSYEQYF TGTGCCAGCAGTGATCGGACTAGCGGTTCCTACGAGCAGTACTTC 15 TRBD2 TRBJ2-7 - TRBV2
CASSLVGPIGYEQYF TGTGCCAGCAGCTTGGTGGGGCCGATCGGGTACGAGCAGTACTTC 15 - TRBJ2-7 few TRBV5-6
CASSPFAQETQYF TGTGCCAGCAGCCCCTTTGCGCAAGAGACCCAGTACTTC 13 - TRBJ2-5 - TRBV14
CASSYSGDSQETQYF TGTGCCAGCAGTTACTCGGGGGACAGCCAAGAGACCCAGTACTTC 15 TRBD1 TRBJ2-5 - TRBV6-6
CASRFMRVSTDTQYF TGTGCCAGCAGATTTATGAGAGTAAGCACAGATACGCAGTATTTT 15 - TRBJ2-3 many TRBV5-6
CASSVGQGPHTEAFF TGTGCCAGCAGCGTGGGACAGGGGCCCCACACTGAAGCTTTCTTT 15 TRBD1 TRBJ1-1 - TRBV9
CASSLGRTEDTEAFF TGTGCCAGCAGTTTGGGAAGGACAGAGGACACTGAAGCTTTCTTT 15 - TRBJ1-1 once TRBV28
CASSHFTRGSARTQYF TGTGCCAGCAGTCACTTTACCAGAGGGAGCGCAAGGACCCAGTACTTC 16 - TRBJ2-5 - TRBV6-5
CASSLSRLAGVYEQFF TGTGCCAGCAGTTTATCGCGGCTAGCGGGAGTATATGAGCAGTTCTTC 16 TRBD2 TRBJ2-1 - TRBV28
CASSRGQGKTDTQYF TGTGCCAGCAGCCGAGGACAGGGGAAAACAGATACGCAGTATTTT 15 TRBD1 TRBJ2-3 - TRBV11-2
CASSSRDRGISNQPQHF TGTGCCAGCAGCTCCCGGGACAGGGGTATAAGCAATCAGCCCCAGCATTTT 17 TRBD1 TRBJ1-5 - TRBV5-6
CASSLGGGEGGTGELFF TGTGCCAGCAGCCTCGGCGGGGGGGAGGGCGGCACCGGGGAGCTGTTTTTT 17 TRBD2 TRBJ2-2 - TRBV4-2
CASSGDRGNTEAFF TGTGCCAGCAGTGGAGACAGGGGGAACACTGAAGCTTTCTTT 14 TRBD1 TRBJ1-1 - TRBV27
CASSAGITSYEQYF TGTGCCAGCAGCGCCGGGATTACCTCCTACGAGCAGTACTTC 14 - TRBJ2-7 few TRBV9
CASSQGDNQPQHF TGTGCCAGCAGCCAGGGGGACAATCAGCCCCAGCATTTT 13 TRBD1 TRBJ1-5 - TRBV25-1
CASSSTLDRGDGYTF TGTGCCAGCAGCTCCACCCTCGACAGGGGTGATGGCTACACCTTC 15 TRBD1 TRBJ1-2 - TRBV7-8
CAWSGEGYNEQFF TGTGCCTGGAGCGGGGAAGGGTACAATGAGCAGTTCTTC 13 - TRBJ2-1 - TRBV30
CASSSSGTNTDTQYF TGTGCCAGCAGCTCTAGCGGGACCAACACAGATACGCAGTATTTT 15 TRBD2 TRBJ2-3 - TRBV11-2
CASSSSVFYNEQFF TGTGCCAGTAGTAGTAGTGTATTCTACAATGAGCAGTTCTTC 14 - TRBJ2-1 - TRBV19
CASSLGGTGPYEQYF TGTGCCAGCAGCTTAGGAGGGACTGGACCCTACGAGCAGTACTTC 15 - TRBJ2-7 once TRBV7-6
CASSSSGVIGEQYF TGCGCCAGCAGCTCCTCAGGGGTGATTGGCGAGCAGTACTTC 14 - TRBJ2-7 - TRBV5-1
CSSSPSSGRGPEQYF TGTTCCAGCAGCCCTTCTAGCGGACGCGGACCCGAGCAGTACTTC 15 TRBD2 TRBJ2-7 - TRBV7-9
CASSVASGRQGYEQYF TGTGCCAGCAGTGTGGCTAGCGGGAGGCAGGGCTACGAGCAGTACTTC 16 TRBD2 TRBJ2-7 few TRBV6-1
CASSPGTGGNTEAFF TGTGCCAGCAGCCCTGGGACAGGGGGGAACACTGAAGCTTTCTTT 15 TRBD1 TRBJ1-1 - TRBV7-3
CASSSLAGGPRETQYF TGCGCCAGCAGCTCCTTAGCGGGAGGGCCCCGGGAGACCCAGTACTTC 16 TRBD2 TRBJ2-5 - TRBV5-1
CATSRDLADSYEQYF TGTGCCACCAGCAGAGACCTAGCGGACTCCTACGAGCAGTACTTC 15 TRBD2 TRBJ2-7 - TRBV15
CASSEQGARNQPQHF TGCGCCAGCAGCGAACAGGGGGCACGCAATCAGCCCCAGCATTTT 15 TRBD1 TRBJ1-5 - TRBV5-1
CSSSQARGGGEAFF TGTTCCAGCAGCCAAGCACGGGGGGGAGGTGAAGCTTTCTTT 14 - TRBJ1-1 - TRBV7-9
CASSSGLAGGFLNF TGTGCCAGCAGCTCGGGACTAGCGGGAGGGTTCCTTAACTTC 14 TRBD2 TRBJ2-7 few TRBV7-2
CASSSTGFFQPQHF TGTGCCAGCAGCAGCACAGGTTTTTTTCAGCCCCAGCATTTT 14 - TRBJ1-5 once TRBV7-2
CASSDSMGLAGAGNYNEQFF TGTGCCAGCAGTGACTCTATGGGGCTAGCGGGAGCGGGGAACTACAATGAGCAGTTCTTC 20 TRBD2 TRBJ2-1 - TRBV6-4
CASSFRTGVMNTEAFF TGTGCCAGCAGCTTCAGGACAGGGGTTATGAACACTGAAGCTTTCTTT 16 TRBD1 TRBJ1-1 once TRBV7-9
CASSWGDSGTGFEKLFF TGCGCCAGCAGCTGGGGGGACTCCGGGACAGGGTTTGAAAAACTGTTTTTT 17 TRBD1 TRBJ1-4 - TRBV5-1
CAISEAKRGEAFF TGTGCCATCAGTGAGGCAAAGAGGGGGGAAGCTTTCTTT 13 - TRBJ1-1 few TRBV10-3
CASSLTSGIIYEQYF TGTGCCAGCAGCCTGACTAGCGGCATAATCTACGAGCAGTACTTC 15 TRBD2 TRBJ2-7 - TRBV14
CASRGRRGYTF TGTGCCAGCAGGGGAAGGAGGGGCTACACCTTC 11 - TRBJ1-2 - TRBV28
CASSSPGTGPQETQYF TGTGCCAGCAGCTCCCCAGGGACTGGGCCCCAAGAGACCCAGTACTTC 16 - TRBJ2-5 - TRBV7-8
CASSEGQGEWDSPLHF TGTGCCAGCAGTGAAGGACAGGGAGAATGGGATTCACCCCTCCACTTT 16 TRBD1 TRBJ1-6 - TRBV6-1
CASSLGLAGDYEQYF TGTGCCAGCAGCTTAGGACTAGCGGGAGACTACGAGCAGTACTTC 15 TRBD2 TRBJ2-7 - TRBV6-5
CASSERRESFYNEQFF TGCGCCAGCAGTGAAAGGCGGGAGAGCTTCTACAATGAGCAGTTCTTC 16 TRBD2 TRBJ2-1 - TRBV10-2
CASRWNRETGELFF TGTGCCAGCAGATGGAACAGGGAAACCGGGGAGCTGTTTTTT 14 - TRBJ2-2 - TRBV28
CASRRFEGEAFF TGTGCCAGCAGACGCTTCGAGGGTGAAGCTTTCTTT 12 - TRBJ1-1 - TRBV11-2
CASSEWAGGLETQYF TGTGCCAGCAGTGAATGGGCGGGGGGCCTAGAGACCCAGTACTTC 15 TRBD2 TRBJ2-5 - TRBV25-1